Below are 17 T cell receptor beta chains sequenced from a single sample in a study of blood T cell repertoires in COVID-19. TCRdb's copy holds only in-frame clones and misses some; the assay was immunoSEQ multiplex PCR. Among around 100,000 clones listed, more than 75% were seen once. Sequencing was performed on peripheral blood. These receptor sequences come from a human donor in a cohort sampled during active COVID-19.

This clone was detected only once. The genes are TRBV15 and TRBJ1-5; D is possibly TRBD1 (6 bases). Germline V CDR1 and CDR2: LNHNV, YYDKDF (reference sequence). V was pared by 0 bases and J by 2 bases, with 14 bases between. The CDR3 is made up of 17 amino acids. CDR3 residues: CATSRDRGPGGNQPQHF. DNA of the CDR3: TGTGCCACCAGCAGAGACAGGGGCCCTGGTGGCAATCAGCCCCAGCATTTT.

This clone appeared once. In nucleotides, the CDR3 is TGTGCCAGCAGTATTCGGACAGGGGAAAACACTGAAGCTTTCTTT. Translated: CASSIRTGENTEAFF. The genes are TRBV6-5 and TRBJ1-1; 9 nucleotides line up with TRBD1. V lost 5 bases and J lost 2; bases outside the gene matches: 6. Germline lookup yields CDR1 MNHEY and CDR2 SVGAGI. The CDR3 contains 15 residues.

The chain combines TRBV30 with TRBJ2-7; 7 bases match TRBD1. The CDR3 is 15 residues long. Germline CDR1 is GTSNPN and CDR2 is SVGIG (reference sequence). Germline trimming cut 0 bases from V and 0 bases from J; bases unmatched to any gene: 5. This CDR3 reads CAWSVRQGYSYEQYF. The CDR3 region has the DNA TGTGCCTGGAGTGTACGACAGGGATACTCCTACGAGCAGTACTTC.

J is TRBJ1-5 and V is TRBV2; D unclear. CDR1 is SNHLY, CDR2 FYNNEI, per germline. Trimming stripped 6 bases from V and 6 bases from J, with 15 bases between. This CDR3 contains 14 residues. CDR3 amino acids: CASSPGPRGQPQHF. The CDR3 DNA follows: TGTGCCAGCAGCCCCGGGCCCCGGGGTCAGCCCCAGCATTTT.

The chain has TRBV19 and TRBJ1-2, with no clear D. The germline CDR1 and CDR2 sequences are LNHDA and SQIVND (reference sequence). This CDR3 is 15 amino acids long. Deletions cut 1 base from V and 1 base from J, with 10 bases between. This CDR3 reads CASSIAGNVNYGYTF. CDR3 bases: TGTGCCAGTAGTATAGCGGGGAATGTTAACTATGGCTACACCTTC.

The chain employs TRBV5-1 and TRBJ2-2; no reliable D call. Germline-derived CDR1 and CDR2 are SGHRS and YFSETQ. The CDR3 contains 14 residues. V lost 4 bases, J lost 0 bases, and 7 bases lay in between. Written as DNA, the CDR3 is TGCGCCAGCAGCCCGGTCCCGAACACCGGGGAGCTGTTTTTT. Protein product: CASSPVPNTGELFF.

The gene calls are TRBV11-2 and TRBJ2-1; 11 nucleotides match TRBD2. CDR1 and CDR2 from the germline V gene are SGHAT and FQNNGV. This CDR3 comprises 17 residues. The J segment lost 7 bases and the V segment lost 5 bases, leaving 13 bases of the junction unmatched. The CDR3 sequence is CASSPIWASGGRNEQFF. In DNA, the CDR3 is TGTGCCAGCAGCCCCATTTGGGCTAGCGGGGGGAGAAATGAGCAGTTCTTC.

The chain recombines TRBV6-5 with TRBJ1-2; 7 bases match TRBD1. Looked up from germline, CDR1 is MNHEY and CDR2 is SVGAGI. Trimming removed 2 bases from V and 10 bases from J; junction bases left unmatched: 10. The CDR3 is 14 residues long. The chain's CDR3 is CASSYTGQASDYTF. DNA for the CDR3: TGTGCCAGCAGTTACACAGGACAGGCGAGCGACTACACCTTC.

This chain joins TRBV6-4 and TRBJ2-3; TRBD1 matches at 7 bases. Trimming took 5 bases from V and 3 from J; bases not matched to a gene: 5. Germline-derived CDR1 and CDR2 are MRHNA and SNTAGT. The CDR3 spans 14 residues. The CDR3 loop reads CASSPDRVTDTQYF. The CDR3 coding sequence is TGTGCCAGCAGTCCCGACAGGGTTACAGATACGCAGTATTTT.

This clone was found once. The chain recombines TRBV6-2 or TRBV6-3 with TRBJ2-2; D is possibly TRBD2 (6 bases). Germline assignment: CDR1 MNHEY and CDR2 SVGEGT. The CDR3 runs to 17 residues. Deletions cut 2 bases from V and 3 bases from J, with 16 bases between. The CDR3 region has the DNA TGTGCCAGCAGTTACGGATCTGGGCGGGGATACACCGGGGAGCTGTTTTTT. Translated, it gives CASSYGSGRGYTGELFF.

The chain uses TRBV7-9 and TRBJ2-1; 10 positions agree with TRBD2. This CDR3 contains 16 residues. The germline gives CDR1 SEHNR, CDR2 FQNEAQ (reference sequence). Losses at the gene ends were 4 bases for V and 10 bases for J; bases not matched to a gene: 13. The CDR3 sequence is CASSSWTSGGGREQFF. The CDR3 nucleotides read TGTGCCAGCAGCTCTTGGACTAGCGGAGGGGGCAGGGAGCAGTTCTTC.

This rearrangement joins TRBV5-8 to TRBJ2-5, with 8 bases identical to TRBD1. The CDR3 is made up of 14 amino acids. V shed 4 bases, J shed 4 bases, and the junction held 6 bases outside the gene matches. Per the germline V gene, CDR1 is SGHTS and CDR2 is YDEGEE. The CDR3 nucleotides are TGTGCCAGCAGCATTTGGACAGGGAGAGAGACCCAGTACTTC. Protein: CASSIWTGRETQYF.

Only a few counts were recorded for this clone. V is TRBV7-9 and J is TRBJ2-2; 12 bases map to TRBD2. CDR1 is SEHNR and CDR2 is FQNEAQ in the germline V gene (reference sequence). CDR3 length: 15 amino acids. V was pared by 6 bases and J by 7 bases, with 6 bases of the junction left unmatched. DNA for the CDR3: TGTGCCAGCAGGCTGACTAGCGGGGGCGGCGGGGAGCTGTTTTTT. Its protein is CASRLTSGGGGELFF. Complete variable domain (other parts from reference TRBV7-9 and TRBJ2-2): DTGVSQNPRHKITKRGQNVTFRCDPISEHNRLYWYRQTLGQGPEFLTYFQNEAQLEKSRLLSDRFSAERPKGSFSTLEIQRTEQGDSAMYLCASRLTSGGGGELFFGEGSRLTVL.

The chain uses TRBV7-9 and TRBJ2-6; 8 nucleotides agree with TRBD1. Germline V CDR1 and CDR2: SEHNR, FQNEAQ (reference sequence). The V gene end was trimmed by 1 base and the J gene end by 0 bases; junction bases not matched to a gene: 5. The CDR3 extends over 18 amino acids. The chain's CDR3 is CASSLGQGLPSGANVLTF. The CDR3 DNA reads TGTGCCAGCAGCTTAGGACAGGGGCTTCCCTCTGGGGCCAACGTCCTGACTTTC.

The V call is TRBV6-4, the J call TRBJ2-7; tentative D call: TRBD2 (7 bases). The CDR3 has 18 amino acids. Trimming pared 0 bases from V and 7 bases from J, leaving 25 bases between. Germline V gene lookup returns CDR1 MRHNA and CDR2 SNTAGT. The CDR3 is CASSDSKGGGLLEMEQYF. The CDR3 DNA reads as TGTGCCAGCAGTGACTCGAAAGGGGGGGGACTTCTGGAGATGGAGCAGTACTTC.

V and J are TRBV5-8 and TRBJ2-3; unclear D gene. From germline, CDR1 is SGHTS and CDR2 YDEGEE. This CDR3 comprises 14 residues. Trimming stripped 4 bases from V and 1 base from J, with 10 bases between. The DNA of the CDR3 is TGTGCCAGCAGCCTGCACCGGGGCACAGATACGCAGTATTTT. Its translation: CASSLHRGTDTQYF.

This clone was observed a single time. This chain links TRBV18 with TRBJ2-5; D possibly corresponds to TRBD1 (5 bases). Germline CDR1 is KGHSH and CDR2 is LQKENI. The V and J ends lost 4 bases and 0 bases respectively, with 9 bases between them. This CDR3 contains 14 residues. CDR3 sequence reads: CASSRTTDQETQYF. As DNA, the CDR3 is TGTGCCAGCTCACGGACGACAGACCAAGAGACCCAGTACTTC. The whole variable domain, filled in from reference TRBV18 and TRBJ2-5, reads NAGVMQNPRHLVRRRGQEARLRCSPMKGHSHVYWYRQLPEEGLKFMVYLQKENIIDESGMPKERFSAEFPKEGPSILRIQQVVRGDSAAYFCASSRTTDQETQYFGPGTRLLVL.